This TCR beta chain derives from a study of Ad26.COV2.S vaccination and SARS-CoV-2 variants. Study-wide context: Donor got 5x10^10 or 1x10^11 viral particles of Ad26.COV2.S.

Regarding treatment: roughly 19 received Ad26.COV2.S at low or high dose, single or two shots; about 5 received placebo; per-sample allocation not given. The study sampled participants on day 63 after the first vaccine or placebo injection. This CDR3 is built from 17 residues. CDR1 is KGHSH, CDR2 LQKENI, per germline. The trim removed 0 bases at V and 5 bases at J, leaving 5 bases unmatched. TCRdb's table, derived via immunoSEQ multiplex PCR, lists solely in-frame clones and lacks some. The repertoire includes around 300,000 clones, approximately 90% of them detected once, and roughly 5% sits in the top ten.

Sequenced material: peripheral blood, taken in a trial of Ad26.COV2.S vaccine versus placebo. The receptor was derived from a person aged 18 to 65 who received the Ad26.COV2.S COVID-19 vaccine or a placebo. The V and J genes are TRBV18 and TRBJ1-3; 12 bases line up with TRBD1. In DNA, the CDR3 is TGTGCCAGCTCACCACCGGGACAGGGGGCGCGAAGAAACACCATATATTTT. Its protein product is CASSPPGQGARRNTIYF. The whole variable domain, filled in from reference TRBV18 and TRBJ1-3, reads NAGVMQNPRHLVRRRGQEARLRCSPMKGHSHVYWYRQLPEEGLKFMVYLQKENIIDESGMPKERFSAEFPKEGPSILRIQQVVRGDSAAYFCASSPPGQGARRNTIYFGEGSWLTVV.